This T cell receptor beta chain was documented in a study of PD-L1 blockade in urothelial cancer. Study-wide points: Having blood TCR clonality under the median before treatment predicted better survival.

Concerning this clone: No antigen is known for it.

V was clipped by 4 bases and J by 4 bases, with 20 bases between them. The germline V gene has CDR1 SGHTS and CDR2 YDEGEE. The length of the CDR3 is 16 residues. The data were produced by immunoSEQ multiplex PCR, yet TCRdb's version contains in-frame clones alone and is incomplete. The sample yields around 45,000 clones, roughly four fifths seen once. Time point specified: peripheral blood 6 weeks after treatment start. Patients had locally advanced or metastatic urothelial carcinoma. The V and J genes are TRBV5-8 and TRBJ2-5; perhaps TRBD1 as D (6 bases). The source is a man aged 60 to 75 with urothelial cancer. Specimen: PBMCs, collected around atezolizumab (anti-PD-L1) treatment. The chain's CDR3 is CASSNRGQGKGETQYF. DNA for the CDR3: TGTGCCAGCAGCAACCGTGGGCAGGGGAAGGGAGAGACCCAGTACTTC.